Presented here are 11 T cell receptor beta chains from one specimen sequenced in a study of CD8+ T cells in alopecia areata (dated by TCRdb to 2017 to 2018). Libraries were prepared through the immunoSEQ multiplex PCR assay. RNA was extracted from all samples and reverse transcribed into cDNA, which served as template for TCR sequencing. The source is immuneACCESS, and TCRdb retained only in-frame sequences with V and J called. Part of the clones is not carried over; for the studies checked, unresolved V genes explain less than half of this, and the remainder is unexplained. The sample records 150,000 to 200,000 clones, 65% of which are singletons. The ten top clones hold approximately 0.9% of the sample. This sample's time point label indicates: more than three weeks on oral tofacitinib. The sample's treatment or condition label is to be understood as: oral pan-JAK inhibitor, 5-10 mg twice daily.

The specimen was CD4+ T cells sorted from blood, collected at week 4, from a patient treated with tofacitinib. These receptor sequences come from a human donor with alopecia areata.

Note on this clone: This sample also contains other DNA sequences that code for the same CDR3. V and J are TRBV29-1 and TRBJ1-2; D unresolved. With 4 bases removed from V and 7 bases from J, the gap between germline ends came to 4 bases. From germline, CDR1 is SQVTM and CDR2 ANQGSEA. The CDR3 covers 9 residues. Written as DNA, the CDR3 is TGCAGCGTTGGGGGTGGCTACACCTTC. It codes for CSVGGGYTF.

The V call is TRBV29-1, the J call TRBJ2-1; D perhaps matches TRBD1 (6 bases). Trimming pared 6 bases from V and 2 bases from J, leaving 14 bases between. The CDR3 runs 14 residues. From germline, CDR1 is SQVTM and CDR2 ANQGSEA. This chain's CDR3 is CSVVGQLTYNEQFF. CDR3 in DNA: TGCAGCGTAGTCGGACAGTTAACCTACAATGAGCAGTTCTTC.

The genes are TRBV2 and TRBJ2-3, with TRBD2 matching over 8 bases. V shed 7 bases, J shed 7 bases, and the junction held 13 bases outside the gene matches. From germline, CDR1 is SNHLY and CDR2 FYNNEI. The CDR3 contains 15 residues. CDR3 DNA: TGTGCCAGCACCCCACGCGGAGCGGGGGTCAATACGCAGTATTTT. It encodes CASTPRGAGVNTQYF.

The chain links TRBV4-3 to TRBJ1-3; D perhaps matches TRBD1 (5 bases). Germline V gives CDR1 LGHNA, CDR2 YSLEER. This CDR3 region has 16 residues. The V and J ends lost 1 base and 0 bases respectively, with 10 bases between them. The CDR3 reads CASSQADSNSGNTIYF. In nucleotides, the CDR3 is TGCGCCAGCAGCCAAGCCGACAGTAACTCTGGAAACACCATATATTTT.

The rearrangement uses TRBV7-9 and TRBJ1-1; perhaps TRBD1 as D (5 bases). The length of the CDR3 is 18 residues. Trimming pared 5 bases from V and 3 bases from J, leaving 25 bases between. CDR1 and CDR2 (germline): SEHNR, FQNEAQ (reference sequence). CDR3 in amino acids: CASSPNRGSRAFDTEAFF. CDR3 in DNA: TGTGCCAGCAGCCCAAATCGGGGGTCCAGAGCATTTGACACTGAAGCTTTCTTT.

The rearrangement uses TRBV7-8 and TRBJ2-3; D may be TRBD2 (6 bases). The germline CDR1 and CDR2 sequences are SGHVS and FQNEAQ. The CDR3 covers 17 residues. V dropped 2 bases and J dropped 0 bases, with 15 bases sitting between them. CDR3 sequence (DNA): TGTGCCAGCAGCTTAACCCGGGGGACCCGGAGCACAGATACGCAGTATTTT. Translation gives CASSLTRGTRSTDTQYF.

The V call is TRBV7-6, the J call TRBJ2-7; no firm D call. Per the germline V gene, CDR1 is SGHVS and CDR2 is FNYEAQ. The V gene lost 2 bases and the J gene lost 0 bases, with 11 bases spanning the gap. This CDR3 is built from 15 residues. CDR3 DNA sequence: TGTGCCAGCAGCTTATCGGTCGACGTCTCCTACGAGCAGTACTTC. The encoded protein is CASSLSVDVSYEQYF.

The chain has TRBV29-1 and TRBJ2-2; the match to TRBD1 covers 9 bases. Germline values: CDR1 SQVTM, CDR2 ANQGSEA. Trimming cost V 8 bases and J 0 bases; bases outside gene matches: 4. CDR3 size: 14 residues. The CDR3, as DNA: TGCAGCTTTGGACAGGGGACGAACACCGGGGAGCTGTTTTTT. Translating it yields CSFGQGTNTGELFF.

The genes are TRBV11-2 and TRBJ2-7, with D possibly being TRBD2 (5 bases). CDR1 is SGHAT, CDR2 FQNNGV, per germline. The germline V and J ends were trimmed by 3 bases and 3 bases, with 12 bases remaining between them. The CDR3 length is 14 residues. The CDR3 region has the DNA TGTGCCAGCAGCTTGCTGTTCAGCGGCTACGAGCAGTACTTC. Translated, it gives CASSLLFSGYEQYF. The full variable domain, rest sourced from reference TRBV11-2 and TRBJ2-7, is EAGVAQSPRYKIIEKRQSVAFWCNPISGHATLYWYQQILGQGPKLLIQFQNNGVVDDSQLPKDRFSAERLKGVDSTLKIQPAKLEDSAVYLCASSLLFSGYEQYFGPGTRLTVT.

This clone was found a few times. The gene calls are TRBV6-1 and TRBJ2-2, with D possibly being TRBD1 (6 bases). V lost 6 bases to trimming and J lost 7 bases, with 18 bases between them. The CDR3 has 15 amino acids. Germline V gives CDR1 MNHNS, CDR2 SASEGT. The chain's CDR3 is CASRSGRQGHGELFF. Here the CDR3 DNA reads TGTGCCAGCAGGAGTGGGCGCCAGGGACACGGGGAGCTGTTTTTT.

This chain's CDR3 is CASSFQGFNNEQFF. The CDR3 coding sequence is TGTGCCAGCAGCTTCCAGGGGTTCAACAATGAGCAGTTCTTC. The chain is built from TRBV7-2 and TRBJ2-1; TRBD1 might be the D (6 bases). The V end lost 3 bases, the J end lost 5 bases, and 11 bases lay between the germline ends. There are 14 residues in the CDR3. CDR1 is SGHTA and CDR2 is FQGNSA in the germline V gene.